This T cell receptor (beta chain) is from a study of blood T cell repertoires in COVID-19. Whole-study context: The United States, Italy and Spain provided the acute and convalescent COVID-19 samples. Sources were T cells, B-cell-depleted T cells, or PBMCs; the material itself was cDNA or gDNA.

In this sample, this clone turned up once. In the authors' workflow: Amplification of reference gene primers was used by the study to estimate nucleated cell counts. Libraries were prepared by immunoSEQ multiplex PCR; TCRdb keeps only in-frame clonotypes and omits some of them. V and J calls and clone size follow that table, whereas D and trimming were derived from the DNA. The sample comprises 250,000 to 300,000 clones, 70% to 90% of which are singletons, and approximately 4% rests with the top ten. CDR1 is MDHEN and CDR2 is SYDVKM in the germline V gene. This CDR3 contains 18 residues. V lost 9 bases to trimming and J lost 0 bases, with 21 bases between them.

The rearrangement uses TRBV28 and TRBJ1-6; TRBD1 is a possible D gene (5 bases). The clonotype originates from a man between 18 and 29 years old with active or convalescent COVID-19. Sequenced sample: peripheral blood. CDR3 amino acids: CARRQQPSLSSYNSPLHF. As DNA, the CDR3 is TGTGCCAGGAGACAGCAACCCTCCTTAAGCTCCTATAATTCACCCCTCCACTTT.